A single sample gave rise to the 11 T cell receptor beta chains below, sequenced in a study of early T cells in non-severe SARS-CoV-2 infection. In TCRdb, the 5' RACE reads were re-called with MiXCR into one record per CDR3 protein. This sample yields approximately 41,000 distinct CDR3 sequences, of which 4.5% to 5.5% are seen a single time; roughly 15% belongs to the top ten. Sequencing was carried out using whole blood. The receptor set was obtained from an adult who was a healthcare worker with PCR-confirmed SARS-CoV-2 infection or an uninfected control (not recorded which).

This chain uses TRBV30 with TRBJ2-3, with 7 nucleotides matching TRBD2. The CDR3 runs 14 residues. Germline lookup yields CDR1 GTSNPN and CDR2 SVGIG (reference sequence). Trimming at V came to 0 bases and at J to 5 bases, leaving 5 bases not matched to a gene. The CDR3 region has the DNA TGTGCCTGGAGTGTTGGGGGGGAGGGAGATACGCAGTATTTT. Its protein product is CAWSVGGEGDTQYF. Full variable domain (remainder filled in from reference TRBV30 and TRBJ2-3): SQTIHQWPATLVQPVGSPLSLECTVEGTSNPNLYWYRQAAGRGLQLLFYSVGIGQISSEVPQNLSASRPQDRQFILSSKKLLLSDSGFYLCAWSVGGEGDTQYFGPGTRLTVL.

This clonotype was detected only a few times. The junction departs from the called germline gene at one end, perhaps through a read error. This chain joins TRBV12-3 or TRBV12-4 and TRBJ1-3; 10 bases align to TRBD1. The CDR3 runs to 15 residues. CDR3 nucleotide sequence: TGTGTCAGCAGTTCCGGGACAGGGGCTGGAAACACCATATATTTT. Translated, it gives CVSSSGTGAGNTIYF.

In its sample, this clonotype was seen many times. The CDR3: CASSQDGLTYGYTF. The CDR3 bases are TGTGCCAGCAGCCAAGACGGCCTTACTTATGGCTACACCTTC. The gene calls are TRBV4-2 and TRBJ1-2; no firm D call. This CDR3 has 14 residues. Germline V CDR1 and CDR2: LGHNA, YNFKEQ. Deletions cut 0 bases from V and 5 bases from J, with 10 bases between.

In its sample, this clonotype was seen many times. This chain joins TRBV7-9 and TRBJ2-6, with 10 bases aligning to TRBD1. V shed 8 bases and J 0 bases; nucleotides not matched to a gene: 7. Per germline, CDR1 SEHNR and CDR2 FQNEAQ (reference sequence). This CDR3 is built from 17 residues. In DNA form, the CDR3 reads TGTGCCAGCGGGCGGACAGGGGGAAACTCTGGGGCCAACGTCCTGACTTTC. Amino acids: CASGRTGGNSGANVLTF.

This clonotype came up many times. The chain has TRBV7-6 and TRBJ2-5; 12 nucleotides agree with TRBD1. Germline trimming cut 3 bases from V and 6 bases from J; bases unmatched to any gene: 11. Germline V CDR1 and CDR2: SGHVS, FNYEAQ. The length of the CDR3 is 17 residues. CDR3 protein: CASSLNPGQGARKTQYF. The CDR3 nucleotides read TGTGCCAGCAGCTTGAACCCGGGACAGGGGGCGCGGAAGACCCAGTACTTC.

This clonotype was seen only a few times. The chain recombines TRBV7-2 with TRBJ2-2, with D perhaps matching TRBD2 (5 bases). The length of the CDR3 is 15 residues. V dropped 7 bases and J dropped 0 bases, with 12 bases sitting between them. CDR1 and CDR2 (germline): SGHTA, FQGNSA. Here the CDR3 DNA reads TGTGCCAGCACCCGGAGGCAGACGAACACCGGGGAGCTGTTTTTT. It is translated as CASTRRQTNTGELFF.

This clonotype was counted ten times or more. The rearrangement links TRBV10-2 to TRBJ1-4, with D perhaps matching TRBD1 (6 bases). The CDR3 sequence is 16 residues long. The germline V gene has CDR1 WSHSY and CDR2 SAAADI. Trimming pared 0 bases from V and 5 bases from J, leaving 13 bases between. The CDR3 region is CASSESVGQSNEKLFF. The DNA of the CDR3 is TGCGCCAGCAGTGAGTCGGTTGGACAGTCGAATGAAAAACTGTTTTTT.

This clonotype was observed at least ten times. The V and J genes are TRBV23-1 and TRBJ1-5, with no clear D. TRBV23-1 is classed as an ORF, of uncertain function. Between the trimmed V and J ends, which lost 11 bases and 3 bases, there was a span of 11 bases. The CDR3 contains 12 residues. CDR3 loop: CAARTVNQPQHF. The CDR3 DNA is TGCGCCGCGAGGACGGTCAATCAGCCCCAGCATTTT.

This clonotype occurred many times. This chain uses TRBV4-1 with TRBJ1-5, with a tentative D call TRBD1 (5 bases). Looked up from germline, CDR1 is MGHRA and CDR2 is YSYEKL. V lost 0 bases, J lost 0 bases, and 9 bases lay in between. The CDR3 totals 16 residues. The CDR3 sequence is CASSQDRAVSNQPQHF. The CDR3 DNA reads TGCGCCAGCAGCCAAGACAGGGCTGTTAGCAATCAGCCCCAGCATTTT.

This clonotype has ten or more counts. The chain combines TRBV19 with TRBJ1-1; D not resolved. This CDR3 region has 13 residues. Germline loops: CDR1 LNHDA, CDR2 SQIVND (reference sequence). The V end lost 2 bases, the J end lost 1 base, and 5 bases lay between the germline ends. CDR3 region: CASSIKRNTEAFF. For the CDR3, the DNA is TGTGCCAGTAGTATAAAAAGGAACACTGAAGCTTTCTTT.

This clonotype has a count of ten or more. The chain combines TRBV7-2 with TRBJ1-4; D is uncertain. There are 13 residues in the CDR3. CDR1 and CDR2 (germline): SGHTA, FQGNSA. The V gene lost 3 bases and the J gene lost 8 bases, with 10 bases spanning the gap. In DNA form, the CDR3 reads TGTGCCAGCAGCTTCGGATCGGGAGAAAAACTGTTTTTT. Translating it yields CASSFGSGEKLFF.